The rows below give T cell receptor beta chains drawn from one sample of a study of T cell responses to AZD1222 COVID-19 vaccine. Using immunoSEQ multiplex PCR, the repertoire was profiled, and TCRdb retains in-frame clones only, with some absent. The table records some 130,000 clones, more than 85% of them present only once. The sequencing here drew on peripheral blood, taken on day 0 of AZD1222 vaccination. These receptors originate from an adult in good health. Both conserved end residues are part of each CDR3. A D gene is named only where the DNA matches it firmly. Part of the rows lack a size; the others show once, few, many or a class for expanded clones.

clone_size: once; v_call: TRBV2; d_call: -; j_call: TRBJ1-5; cdr3_nt: TGTGCCAGCAGTGATAGCAGGTGGGGCGTGGGTGGGCCCCAGCATTTT; cdr3_aa: CASSDSRWGVGGPQHF
clone_size: -; v_call: TRBV5-1; d_call: TRBD1; j_call: TRBJ1-6; cdr3_nt: TGCGCCAGCAGCTCAGGGGGAAAAAATTCACCCCTCCACTTT; cdr3_aa: CASSSGGKNSPLHF
clone_size: -; v_call: TRBV12-5; d_call: -; j_call: TRBJ2-3; cdr3_nt: TGTGCTAGTGGTTTGCCCGACTCTCCCTGGAGCACAGATACGCAGTATTTT; cdr3_aa: CASGLPDSPWSTDTQYF
clone_size: -; v_call: TRBV24-1; d_call: TRBD2; j_call: TRBJ2-2; cdr3_nt: TGTGCCACCAGTGATTTCCTAGCGGGAGGCACCGGGGAGCTGTTTTTT; cdr3_aa: CATSDFLAGGTGELFF
clone_size: -; v_call: TRBV5-1; d_call: TRBD2; j_call: TRBJ2-7; cdr3_nt: TGCGCCAGCAGCTTGAGCGGGACTAGCGGCTACGAGCAGTACTTC; cdr3_aa: CASSLSGTSGYEQYF
clone_size: -; v_call: TRBV5-1; d_call: -; j_call: TRBJ1-1; cdr3_nt: TGCGCCAGCAGCCCAGGGCGGCAGAACACTGAAGCTTTCTTT; cdr3_aa: CASSPGRQNTEAFF
clone_size: -; v_call: TRBV4-3; d_call: TRBD1; j_call: TRBJ1-2; cdr3_nt: TGCGCCAGCAGCCAAGCCACAGGGGTTGGCTACACCTTC; cdr3_aa: CASSQATGVGYTF
clone_size: -; v_call: TRBV2; d_call: -; j_call: TRBJ2-1; cdr3_nt: TGTGCCAGCAGTTTGGAACGTCCCTACAATGAGCAGTTCTTC; cdr3_aa: CASSLERPYNEQFF
clone_size: -; v_call: TRBV27; d_call: -; j_call: TRBJ1-4; cdr3_nt: TGTGCCAGCAGTTTTACCGTGTCCGGGGAAAAACTGTTTTTT; cdr3_aa: CASSFTVSGEKLFF
clone_size: -; v_call: TRBV28; d_call: TRBD2; j_call: TRBJ2-1; cdr3_nt: TGTGCCAGCAGTCGGACTAGCGGGAGCAATGAGCAGTTCTTC; cdr3_aa: CASSRTSGSNEQFF
clone_size: once; v_call: TRBV14; d_call: -; j_call: TRBJ1-1; cdr3_nt: TGTGCCAGCAGCCAACAGGAAAGTACTGAAGCTTTCTTT; cdr3_aa: CASSQQESTEAFF
clone_size: -; v_call: TRBV28; d_call: TRBD1; j_call: TRBJ1-5; cdr3_nt: TGTGCCAGCAGTTTAATTCCCGGACAGGGATCGAGTCAGCCCCAGCATTTT; cdr3_aa: CASSLIPGQGSSQPQHF
clone_size: -; v_call: TRBV7-8; d_call: -; j_call: TRBJ2-3; cdr3_nt: TGTGCCAGCAGCCTGACAGATACGCAGTATTTT; cdr3_aa: CASSLTDTQYF
clone_size: -; v_call: TRBV12-5; d_call: -; j_call: TRBJ1-6; cdr3_nt: TGTGCTAGTGCCAACATGGGCGGCTATTCACCCCTCCACTTT; cdr3_aa: CASANMGGYSPLHF
clone_size: -; v_call: TRBV28; d_call: -; j_call: TRBJ2-7; cdr3_nt: TGTGCCAGCCGATCCGGCGTAGCGGTTAAGCAGTACTTC; cdr3_aa: CASRSGVAVKQYF
clone_size: -; v_call: TRBV19; d_call: TRBD1; j_call: TRBJ1-1; cdr3_nt: TGTGCCAGTGCCGGGACAGGGCTGAACACTGAAGCTTTCTTT; cdr3_aa: CASAGTGLNTEAFF
clone_size: -; v_call: TRBV7-9; d_call: -; j_call: TRBJ1-1; cdr3_nt: TGTGCCAGCACCTGGGGTTCAAGCGAAGCTTTCTTT; cdr3_aa: CASTWGSSEAFF
clone_size: -; v_call: TRBV10-1; d_call: -; j_call: TRBJ2-2; cdr3_nt: TGCGCCAGCAGTGAGTCGGGGACCGAGATATTCACCGGGGAGCTGTTTTTT; cdr3_aa: CASSESGTEIFTGELFF
clone_size: -; v_call: TRBV28; d_call: -; j_call: TRBJ1-5; cdr3_nt: TGTGCCAGCAGTTTAGGGCCGTTCTATAGCAATCAGCCCCAGCATTTT; cdr3_aa: CASSLGPFYSNQPQHF
clone_size: -; v_call: TRBV6-5; d_call: -; j_call: TRBJ2-1; cdr3_nt: TGTGCCAGCAGTTACTCATCAGGGGCCCATGAGCAGTTCTTC; cdr3_aa: CASSYSSGAHEQFF
clone_size: -; v_call: TRBV7-2; d_call: -; j_call: TRBJ2-1; cdr3_nt: TGTGCCAGCAGCTTAGGCCCCGCCGGTTACAATGAGCAGTTCTTC; cdr3_aa: CASSLGPAGYNEQFF
clone_size: once; v_call: TRBV3-1/TRBV3-2; d_call: -; j_call: TRBJ1-5; cdr3_nt: TGTGCCAGCAGCCAAGATCGGGGGCAGCCCCAGCATTTT; cdr3_aa: CASSQDRGQPQHF